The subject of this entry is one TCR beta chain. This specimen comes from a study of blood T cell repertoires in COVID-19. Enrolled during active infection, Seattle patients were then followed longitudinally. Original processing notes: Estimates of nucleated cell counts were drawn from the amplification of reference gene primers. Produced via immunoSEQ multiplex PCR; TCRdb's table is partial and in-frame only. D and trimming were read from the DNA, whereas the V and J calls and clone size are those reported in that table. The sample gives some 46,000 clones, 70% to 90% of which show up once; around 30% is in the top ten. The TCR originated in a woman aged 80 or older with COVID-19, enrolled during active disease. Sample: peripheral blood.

CDR3 loop: CASRRTTKGTQYF. CDR3 coding DNA: TGTGCCAGCAGAAGGACAACGAAAGGGACCCAGTACTTC. This chain joins TRBV12-3 or TRBV12-4 and TRBJ2-5, with D possibly being TRBD1 (5 bases). V lost 6 bases, J lost 7 bases, and 15 bases lay in between. The length of the CDR3 is 13 residues.